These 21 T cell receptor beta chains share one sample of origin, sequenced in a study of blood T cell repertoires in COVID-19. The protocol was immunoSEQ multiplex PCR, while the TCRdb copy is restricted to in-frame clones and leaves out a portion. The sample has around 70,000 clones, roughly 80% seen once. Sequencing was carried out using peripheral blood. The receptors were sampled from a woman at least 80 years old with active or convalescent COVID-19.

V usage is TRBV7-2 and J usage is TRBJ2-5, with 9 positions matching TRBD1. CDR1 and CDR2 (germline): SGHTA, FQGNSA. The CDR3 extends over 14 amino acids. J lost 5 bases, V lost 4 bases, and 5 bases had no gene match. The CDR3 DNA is TGTGCCAGCAGCTGGGGACAGGGATCCGAGACCCAGTACTTC. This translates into CASSWGQGSETQYF.

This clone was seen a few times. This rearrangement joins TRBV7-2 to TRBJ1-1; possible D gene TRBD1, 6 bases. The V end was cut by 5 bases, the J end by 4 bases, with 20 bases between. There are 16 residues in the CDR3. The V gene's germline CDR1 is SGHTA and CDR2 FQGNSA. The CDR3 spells CASSTLGGHFGTEAFF. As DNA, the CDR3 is TGTGCCAGCAGCACCCTCGGGGGGCATTTTGGCACTGAAGCTTTCTTT.

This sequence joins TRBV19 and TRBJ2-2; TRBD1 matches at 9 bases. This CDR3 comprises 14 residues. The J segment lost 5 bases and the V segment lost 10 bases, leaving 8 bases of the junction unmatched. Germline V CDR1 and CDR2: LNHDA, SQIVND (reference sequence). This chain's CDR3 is CATTQGARTGELFF. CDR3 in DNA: TGTGCCACGACACAGGGGGCGCGGACCGGGGAGCTGTTTTTT.

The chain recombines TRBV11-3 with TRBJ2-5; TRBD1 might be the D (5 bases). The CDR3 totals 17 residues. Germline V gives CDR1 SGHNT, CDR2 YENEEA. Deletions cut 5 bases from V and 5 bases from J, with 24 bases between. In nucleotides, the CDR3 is TGTGCCAGCAGCGTCTCTAGGCAAGGGGCGAGACGGGAGACCCAGTACTTC. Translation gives CASSVSRQGARRETQYF.

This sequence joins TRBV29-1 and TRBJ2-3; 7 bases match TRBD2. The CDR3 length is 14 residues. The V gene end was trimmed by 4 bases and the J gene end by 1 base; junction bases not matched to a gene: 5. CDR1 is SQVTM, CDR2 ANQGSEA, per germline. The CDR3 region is CSVGALAGTDTQYF. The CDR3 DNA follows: TGCAGCGTTGGCGCGCTAGCGGGCACAGATACGCAGTATTTT.

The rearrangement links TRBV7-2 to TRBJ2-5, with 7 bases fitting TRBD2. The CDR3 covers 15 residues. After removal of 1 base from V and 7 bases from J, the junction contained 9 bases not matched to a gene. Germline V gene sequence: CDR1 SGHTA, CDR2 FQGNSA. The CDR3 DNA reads TGTGCCAGCAGCTTAGTAGCGGGCGGACTAGGGACCCAGTACTTC. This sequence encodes CASSLVAGGLGTQYF. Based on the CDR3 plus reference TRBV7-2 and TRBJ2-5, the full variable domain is GAGVSQSPSNKVTEKGKDVELRCDPISGHTALYWYRQSLGQGLEFLIYFQGNSAPDKSGLPSDRFSAERTGGSVSTLTIQRTQQEDSAVYLCASSLVAGGLGTQYFGPGTRLLVL.

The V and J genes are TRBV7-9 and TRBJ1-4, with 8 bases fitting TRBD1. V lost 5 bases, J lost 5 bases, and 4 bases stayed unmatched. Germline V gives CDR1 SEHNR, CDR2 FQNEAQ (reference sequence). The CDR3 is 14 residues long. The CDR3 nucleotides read TGTGCCAGCAGCACGGACAGGGTCAATGAAAAACTGTTTTTT. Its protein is CASSTDRVNEKLFF. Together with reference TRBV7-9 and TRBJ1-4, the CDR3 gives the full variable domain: DTGVSQNPRHKITKRGQNVTFRCDPISEHNRLYWYRQTLGQGPEFLTYFQNEAQLEKSRLLSDRFSAERPKGSFSTLEIQRTEQGDSAMYLCASSTDRVNEKLFFGSGTQLSVL.

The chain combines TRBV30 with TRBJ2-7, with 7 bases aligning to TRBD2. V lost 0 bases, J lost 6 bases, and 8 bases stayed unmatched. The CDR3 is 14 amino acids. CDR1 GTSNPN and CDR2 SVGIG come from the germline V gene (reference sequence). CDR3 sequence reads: CAWSVAGLTSEQYF. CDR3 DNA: TGTGCCTGGAGTGTAGCGGGATTAACCTCCGAGCAGTACTTC.

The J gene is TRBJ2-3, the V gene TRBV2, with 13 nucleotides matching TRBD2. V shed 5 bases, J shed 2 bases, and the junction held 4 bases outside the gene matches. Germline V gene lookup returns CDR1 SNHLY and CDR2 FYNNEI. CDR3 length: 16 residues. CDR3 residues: CASSRGTSGITDTQYF. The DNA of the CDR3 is TGTGCCAGCAGTCGAGGGACTAGCGGGATCACAGATACGCAGTATTTT.

CDR3 sequence reads: CASSSQPARLAGHQTQYF. CDR3 bases: TGTGCCAGCAGCTCCCAGCCCGCACGACTAGCGGGGCACCAGACCCAGTACTTC. The V gene is TRBV7-2, the J gene TRBJ2-5; 11 nucleotides align to TRBD2. V lost 4 bases and J lost 6; bases outside the gene matches: 16. CDR1 is SGHTA and CDR2 is FQGNSA in the germline V gene. The CDR3 covers 18 residues.

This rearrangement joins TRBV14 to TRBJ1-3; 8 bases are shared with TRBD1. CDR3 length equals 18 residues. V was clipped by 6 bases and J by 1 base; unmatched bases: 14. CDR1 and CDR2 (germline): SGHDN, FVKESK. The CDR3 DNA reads TGTGCCAGCAGACCCCCGACAGGGGTCCGATTATCTGGAAACACCATATATTTT. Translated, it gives CASRPPTGVRLSGNTIYF.

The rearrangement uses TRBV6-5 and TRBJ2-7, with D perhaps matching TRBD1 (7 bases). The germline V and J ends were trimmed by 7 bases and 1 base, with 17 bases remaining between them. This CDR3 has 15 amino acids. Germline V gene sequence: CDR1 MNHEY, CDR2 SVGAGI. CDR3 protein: CASTHGSGGSYEQYF. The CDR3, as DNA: TGTGCCAGCACCCACGGGTCAGGGGGGTCCTACGAGCAGTACTTC.

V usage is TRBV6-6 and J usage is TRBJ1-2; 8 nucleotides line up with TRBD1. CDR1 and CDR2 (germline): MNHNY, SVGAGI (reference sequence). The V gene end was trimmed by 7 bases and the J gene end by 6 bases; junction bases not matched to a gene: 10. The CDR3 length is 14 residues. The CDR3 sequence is CASTPIDRGNGYTF. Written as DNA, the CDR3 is TGTGCCAGCACCCCGATCGACAGGGGAAATGGCTACACCTTC.

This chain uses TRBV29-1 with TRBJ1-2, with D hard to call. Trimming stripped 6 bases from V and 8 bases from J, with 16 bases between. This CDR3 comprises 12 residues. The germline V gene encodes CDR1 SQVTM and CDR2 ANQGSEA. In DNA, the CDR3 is TGCAGCGTCAGTGATACAATTGTGGGCTACACCTTC. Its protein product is CSVSDTIVGYTF.

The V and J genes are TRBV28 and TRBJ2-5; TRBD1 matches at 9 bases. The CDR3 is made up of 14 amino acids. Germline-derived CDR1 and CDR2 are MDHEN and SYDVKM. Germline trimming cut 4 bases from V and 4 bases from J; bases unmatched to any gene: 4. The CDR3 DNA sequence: TGTGCCAGCAGTTCACAGGGGGCAGGAGAGACCCAGTACTTC. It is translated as CASSSQGAGETQYF. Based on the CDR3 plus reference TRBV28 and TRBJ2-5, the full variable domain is DVKVTQSSRYLVKRTGEKVFLECVQDMDHENMFWYRQDPGLGLRLIYFSYDVKMKEKGDIPEGYSVSREKKERFSLILESASTNQTSMYLCASSSQGAGETQYFGPGTRLLVL.

The CDR3 loop reads CASSVEGYLDTQYF. The CDR3, as DNA: TGTGCCAGCAGCGTCGAGGGTTATCTAGATACGCAGTATTTT. V is TRBV9 and J is TRBJ2-3; a weak D match, TRBD2 (5 bases). CDR3 length equals 14 residues. The ends were cut back, 2 bases at V and 5 bases at J, with 12 bases in the middle. Germline lookup yields CDR1 SGDLS and CDR2 YYNGEE. Based on the CDR3 plus reference TRBV9 and TRBJ2-3, the full variable domain is DSGVTQTPKHLITATGQRVTLRCSPRSGDLSVYWYQQSLDQGLQFLIQYYNGEERAKGNILERFSAQQFPDLHSELNLSSLELGDSALYFCASSVEGYLDTQYFGPGTRLTVL.

DNA for the CDR3: TGTGCCATCAGTGAGAACGGACAGGGCGCCACTGAAGCTTTCTTT. Protein sequence: CAISENGQGATEAFF. J is TRBJ1-1 and V is TRBV10-3; 8 bases match TRBD1. Looked up from germline, CDR1 is ENHRY and CDR2 is SYGVKD. V lost 2 bases, J lost 4 bases, and 6 bases stayed unmatched. This CDR3 has 15 residues.

This CDR3 reads CASSYGGPRGYTF. Here the CDR3 DNA reads TGTGCCAGCAGTTACGGCGGGCCCCGGGGCTACACCTTC. The chain combines TRBV6-2 or TRBV6-3 with TRBJ1-2, with D hard to call. CDR1 is MNHEY, CDR2 SVGEGT, per germline. CDR3 length: 13 residues. V gave up 2 bases and J gave up 8 bases, with 12 bases separating them.

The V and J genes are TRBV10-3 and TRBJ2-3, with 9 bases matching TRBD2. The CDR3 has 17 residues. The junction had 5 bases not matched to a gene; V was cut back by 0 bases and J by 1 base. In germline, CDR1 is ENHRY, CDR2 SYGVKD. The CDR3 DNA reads TGTGCCATCAGTGAGTCTAGCGGGGGCGCCCGCACAGATACGCAGTATTTT. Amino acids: CAISESSGGARTDTQYF.

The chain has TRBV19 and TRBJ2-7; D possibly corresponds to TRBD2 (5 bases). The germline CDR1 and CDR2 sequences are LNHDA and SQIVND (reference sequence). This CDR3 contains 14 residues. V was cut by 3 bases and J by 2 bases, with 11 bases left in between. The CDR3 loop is CASSIIGDTYEQYF. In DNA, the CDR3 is TGTGCCAGTAGTATCATCGGGGATACCTACGAGCAGTACTTC.

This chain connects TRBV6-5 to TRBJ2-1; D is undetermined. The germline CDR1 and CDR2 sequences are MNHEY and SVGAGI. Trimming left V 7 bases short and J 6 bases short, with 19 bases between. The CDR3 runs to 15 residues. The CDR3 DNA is TGTGCCAGCACCCAGCGTGGTGTTCAGAGCAATGAGCAGTTCTTC. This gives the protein CASTQRGVQSNEQFF.